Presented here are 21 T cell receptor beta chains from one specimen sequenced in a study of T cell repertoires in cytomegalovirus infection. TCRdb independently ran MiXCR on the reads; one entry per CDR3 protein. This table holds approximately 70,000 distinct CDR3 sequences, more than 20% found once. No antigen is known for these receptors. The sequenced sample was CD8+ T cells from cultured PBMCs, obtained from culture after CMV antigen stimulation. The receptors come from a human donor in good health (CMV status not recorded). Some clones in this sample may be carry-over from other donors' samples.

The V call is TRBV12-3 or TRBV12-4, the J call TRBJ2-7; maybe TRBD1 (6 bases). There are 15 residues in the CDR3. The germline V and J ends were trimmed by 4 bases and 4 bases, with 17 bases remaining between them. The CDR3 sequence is CASSSPYRVGYEQYF. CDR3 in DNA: TGTGCCAGCAGTTCGCCCTACAGGGTTGGTTACGAGCAGTACTTC.

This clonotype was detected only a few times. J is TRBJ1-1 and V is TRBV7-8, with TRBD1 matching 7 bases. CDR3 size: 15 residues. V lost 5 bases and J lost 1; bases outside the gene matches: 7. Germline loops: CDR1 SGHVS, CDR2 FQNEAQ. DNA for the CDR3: TGTGCCAGCAGCAGCCGGACAGGTCGGAACACTGAAGCTTTCTTT. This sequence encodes CASSSRTGRNTEAFF.

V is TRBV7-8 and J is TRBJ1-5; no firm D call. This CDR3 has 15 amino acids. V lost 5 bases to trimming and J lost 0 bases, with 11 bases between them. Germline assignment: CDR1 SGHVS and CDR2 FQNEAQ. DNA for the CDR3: TGTGCCAGCAGCAAGAGGGCAGTTAGCAATCAGCCCCAGCATTTT. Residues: CASSKRAVSNQPQHF.

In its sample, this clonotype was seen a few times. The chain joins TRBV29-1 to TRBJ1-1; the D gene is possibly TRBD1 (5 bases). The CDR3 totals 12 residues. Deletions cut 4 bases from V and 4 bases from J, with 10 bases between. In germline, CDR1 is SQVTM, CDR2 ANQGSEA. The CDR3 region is CSVGEGPTEAFF. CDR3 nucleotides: TGCAGCGTTGGGGAGGGACCCACTGAAGCTTTCTTT.

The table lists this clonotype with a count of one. CDR3 in DNA: TGTGCCAGCAGCCCCATAGTGGGGGGGAAAAACATTCAGTACTTC. Translating gives CASSPIVGGKNIQYF. This chain connects TRBV27 to TRBJ2-4; 7 nucleotides agree with TRBD2. Germline-derived CDR1 and CDR2 are MNHEY and SMNVEV (reference sequence). The CDR3 has 15 residues. The V and J ends lost 6 bases and 4 bases, in that order; junction bases with no gene match: 9.

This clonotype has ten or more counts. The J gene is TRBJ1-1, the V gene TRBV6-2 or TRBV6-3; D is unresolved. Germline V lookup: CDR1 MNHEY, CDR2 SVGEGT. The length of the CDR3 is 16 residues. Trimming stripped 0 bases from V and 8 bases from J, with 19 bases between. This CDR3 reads CASSYSSDLGLQEAFF. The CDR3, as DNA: TGTGCCAGCAGTTACTCGTCCGACCTGGGTCTTCAAGAAGCTTTCTTT.

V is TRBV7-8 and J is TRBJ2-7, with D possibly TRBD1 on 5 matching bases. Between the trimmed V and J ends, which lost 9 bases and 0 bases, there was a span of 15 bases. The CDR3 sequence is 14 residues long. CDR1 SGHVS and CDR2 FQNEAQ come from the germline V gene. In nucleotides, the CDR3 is TGTGCCAGTTACGACAGCCAGAGCTCCTACGAGCAGTACTTC. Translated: CASYDSQSSYEQYF.

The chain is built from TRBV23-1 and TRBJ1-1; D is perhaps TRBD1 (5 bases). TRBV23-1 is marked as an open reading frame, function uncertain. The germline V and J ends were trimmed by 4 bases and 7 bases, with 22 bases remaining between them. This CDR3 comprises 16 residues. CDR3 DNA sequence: TGCGCCAGCAGTCGTCCGCAGGTGGGGTGTAGGGGTGAAGCTTTCTTT. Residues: CASSRPQVGCRGEAFF.

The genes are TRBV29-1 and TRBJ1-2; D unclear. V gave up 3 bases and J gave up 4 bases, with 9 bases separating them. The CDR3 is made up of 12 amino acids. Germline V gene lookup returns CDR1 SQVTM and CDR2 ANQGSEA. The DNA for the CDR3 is TGCAGCGTTGACAGAGTTATCTATGGCTACACCTTC. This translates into CSVDRVIYGYTF.

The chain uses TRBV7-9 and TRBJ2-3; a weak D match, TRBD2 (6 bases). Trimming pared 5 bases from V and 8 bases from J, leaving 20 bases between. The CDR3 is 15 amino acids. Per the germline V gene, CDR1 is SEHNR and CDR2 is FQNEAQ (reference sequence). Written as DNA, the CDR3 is TGTGCCAGCAGCCCCGGGACCGCCCGGGGGATTACGCAGTATTTT. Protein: CASSPGTARGITQYF. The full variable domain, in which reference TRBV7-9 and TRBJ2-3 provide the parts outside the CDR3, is DTGVSQNPRHKITKRGQNVTFRCDPISEHNRLYWYRQTLGQGPEFLTYFQNEAQLEKSRLLSDRFSAERPKGSFSTLEIQRTEQGDSAMYLCASSPGTARGITQYFGPGTRLTVL.

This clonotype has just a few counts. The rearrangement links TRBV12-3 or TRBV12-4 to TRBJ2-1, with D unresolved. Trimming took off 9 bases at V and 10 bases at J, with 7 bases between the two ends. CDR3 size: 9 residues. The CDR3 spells CASGGEQFF. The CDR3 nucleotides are TGTGCCAGTGGTGGGGAGCAGTTCTTC.

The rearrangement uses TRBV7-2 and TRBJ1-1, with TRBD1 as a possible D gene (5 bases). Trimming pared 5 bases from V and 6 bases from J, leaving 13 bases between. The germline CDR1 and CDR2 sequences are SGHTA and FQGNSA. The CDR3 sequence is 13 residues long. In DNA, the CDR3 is TGTGCCAGCAGCCTAGGTCCGGGGGCTGAAGCTTTCTTT. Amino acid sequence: CASSLGPGAEAFF.

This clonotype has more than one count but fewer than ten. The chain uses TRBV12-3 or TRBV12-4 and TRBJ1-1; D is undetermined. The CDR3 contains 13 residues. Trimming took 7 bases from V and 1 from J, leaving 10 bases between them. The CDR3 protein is CASTLRSNTEAFF. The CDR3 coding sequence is TGTGCCAGCACTCTTCGGTCGAACACTGAAGCTTTCTTT.

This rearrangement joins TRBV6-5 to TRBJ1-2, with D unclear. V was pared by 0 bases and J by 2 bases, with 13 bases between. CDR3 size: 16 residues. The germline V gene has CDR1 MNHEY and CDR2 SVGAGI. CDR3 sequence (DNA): TGTGCCAGCAGTTACTCGAACCGTGGAGGGAACTATGGCTACACCTTC. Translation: CASSYSNRGGNYGYTF.

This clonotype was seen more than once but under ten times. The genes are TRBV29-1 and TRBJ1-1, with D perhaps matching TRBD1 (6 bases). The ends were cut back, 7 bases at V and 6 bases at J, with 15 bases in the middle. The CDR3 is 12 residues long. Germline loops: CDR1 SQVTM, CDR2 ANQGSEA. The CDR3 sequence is CSDLQGSPEAFF. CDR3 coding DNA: TGCAGCGACCTACAGGGATCCCCTGAAGCTTTCTTT. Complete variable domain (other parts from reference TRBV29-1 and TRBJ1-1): SAVISQKPSRDICQRGTSLTIQCQVDSQVTMMFWYRQQPGQSLTLIATANQGSEATYESGFVIDKFPISRPNLTFSTLTVSNMSPEDSSIYLCSDLQGSPEAFFGQGTRLTVV.

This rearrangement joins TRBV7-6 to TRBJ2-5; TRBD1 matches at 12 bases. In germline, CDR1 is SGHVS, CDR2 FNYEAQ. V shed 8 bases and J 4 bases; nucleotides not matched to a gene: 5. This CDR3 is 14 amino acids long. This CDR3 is CASDRDRGPETQYF. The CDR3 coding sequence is TGTGCCAGCGACCGGGACAGGGGGCCAGAGACCCAGTACTTC.

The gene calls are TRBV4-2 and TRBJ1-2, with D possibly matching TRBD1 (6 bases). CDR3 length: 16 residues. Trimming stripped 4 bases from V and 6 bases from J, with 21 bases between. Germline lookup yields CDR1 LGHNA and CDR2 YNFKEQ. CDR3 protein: CASSLWMVGGQNGYTF. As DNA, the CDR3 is TGTGCCAGCAGCCTCTGGATGGTTGGGGGCCAAAATGGCTACACCTTC.

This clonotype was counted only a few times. Here the CDR3 reads CASSLVGGAYNEQFF. CDR3 DNA sequence: TGTGCCAGCAGCTTAGTAGGCGGAGCCTACAATGAGCAGTTCTTC. The genes are TRBV7-9 and TRBJ2-1; D remains unclear. Germline loops: CDR1 SEHNR, CDR2 FQNEAQ (reference sequence). The CDR3 covers 15 residues. V was trimmed by 1 base and J by 2 bases, leaving 9 bases between them. Full variable domain (remainder filled in from reference TRBV7-9 and TRBJ2-1): DTGVSQNPRHKITKRGQNVTFRCDPISEHNRLYWYRQTLGQGPEFLTYFQNEAQLEKSRLLSDRFSAERPKGSFSTLEIQRTEQGDSAMYLCASSLVGGAYNEQFFGPGTRLTVL.

The CDR3: CASSYSRGDPTEAFF. CDR3 nucleotides: TGTGCCAGCAGTTACTCAAGGGGGGATCCCACTGAAGCTTTCTTT. This chain uses TRBV6-6 with TRBJ1-1, with TRBD1 as a possible D gene (6 bases). CDR3 size: 15 residues. Trimming removed 0 bases from V and 4 bases from J, with 12 bases in between. The V gene's germline CDR1 is MNHNY and CDR2 SVGAGI (reference sequence).

The CDR3, as DNA: TGTGCCAGCAGTTACTGGAATCCGGGACAGAGTCCCTACAATGAGCAGTTCTTC. Its translation: CASSYWNPGQSPYNEQFF. The gene calls are TRBV6-5 and TRBJ2-1; TRBD1 aligns across 7 bases. In germline, CDR1 is MNHEY, CDR2 SVGAGI. The CDR3 is 18 residues long. V was clipped by 1 base and J by 2 bases; unmatched bases: 11.

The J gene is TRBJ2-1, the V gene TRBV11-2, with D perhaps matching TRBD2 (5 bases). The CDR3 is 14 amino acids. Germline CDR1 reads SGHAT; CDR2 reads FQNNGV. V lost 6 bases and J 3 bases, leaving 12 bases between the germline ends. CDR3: CASRGARLYNEQFF. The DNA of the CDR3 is TGTGCCAGCAGGGGAGCTAGGCTCTACAATGAGCAGTTCTTC.